Here is one T cell receptor (beta chain) with its context. Which antigen it targets is not known. It has no much larger one-base neighbor in the sample; base qualities were not kept. Using the deep immunoSEQ assay, TCR CDR3 regions were amplified from genomic DNA by multiplex PCR. Extracted genomic DNA from each cell subset was distributed evenly across all wells of several immunoSEQ 96-well plates, and each plate was treated as a replicate. Each replicate PCR for sorted subsets received about 210 ng genomic DNA, equal to tens of thousands of T cell genomes. The purified libraries were quantified using a Qubit 3.0 fluorometer, sized with a Bioanalyzer 2100, and then quantified again using the KAPA Library Quantification kit. Every immunoSEQ 96-well plate was sequenced on a dedicated single-read 150-cycle Illumina NextSeq 550 flow cell. The original methods were these. Because only junctional sequences without quality scores were contained in the immunoSEQ output, filtering matching that applied to full-length reads could not be performed. Sequences were annotated with PyIR, a Python wrapper for IgBLAST v1.9, using IMGT germline references to assign V/J genes and CDR3. Reads were filtered out if the reads had weak V/J assignments (E-value above 1e-6), no CDR3, stop codons, out-of-frame junctions, or ambiguous translated residues. V3J clonotypes were defined as sequences sharing an identical inferred V gene, J gene, and CDR3 amino acid sequence. The percentage overlap between two repertoires was calculated by dividing the number of shared unique clonotypes by the size of the smaller repertoire. Three approaches were used to assess repertoire richness: RTK rarefaction, the Chao1 estimator, and Recon v2.1 estimates of unobserved clonotypes. Generation probabilities for all TCRbeta clonotypes obtained by the gDNA method from a handful of donors were computed using OLGA. The source is immuneACCESS, and TCRdb retained only in-frame sequences with V and J called. Part of the clones is not carried over; for the studies checked, unresolved V genes explain less than half of this, and the remainder is unexplained. The DNA gave D and trimming, while V, J and clone size come from that table. The sample includes about 600,000 clones, with around 95% observed a single time. The biggest ten clones account for 0.085% to 0.11% of the sample.

CD8 naive samples consisted of CD45RO-negative cells that were positively selected for CCR7, yielding a CD45RA+CCR7+ population without TemRA cells. Donors were healthy HIV-negative adults with no recently reported acute infections or vaccinations. All donors were Caucasian adults living in Nashville, Tennessee, USA. Blood was collected by leukapheresis, and PBMCs were isolated by Ficoll-Histopaque density gradient centrifugation and then cryopreserved in liquid nitrogen vapor phase. Analytical flow cytometry was used to check the purity and quantity of each magnetically sorted T cell population. Each sorted fraction had its genomic DNA isolated and then quantified by UV absorbance on a Nanodrop 2000c. The sample belongs to a study of shared clonotypes between healthy human individuals (dated by TCRdb to about 2020). Some background on the complete study: A couple of women and a few men aged 18 to 49 years were included in the cohort. Libraries were prepared and TCR repertoires were sequenced by different laboratories using diverse techniques, in order to increase sequencing depth and limit assay-specific biases. For each donor, three plates each were used for CD4 naive and CD4 memory, two plates were used for CD8 naive, and one plate was used for CD8 memory. Each donor's leukapheresis produced roughly between about 0.9 and 9.5 billion PBMCs. To estimate repertoire size and how much clonotypes are shared between individuals, the study performed deep sequencing of blood TCR repertoires from a few healthy adults.

What the work shows at the level of the full study, not this receptor alone: Based on pairwise subsampling, the degree of clonotype sharing among donors was expected to be affected by sequencing depth. Even with the large sequencing depth, rarefaction of the sorted-subset datasets indicated that sequencing was incomplete. Sampling was restricted to blood, and TCR repertoires in tissue are likely to differ from TCR repertoires in blood. The small number of donors limited the genetic and exposure-history diversity represented. Clonotypes shared by all four sorted-subset donors showed higher generation probabilities than non-shared clonotypes. Sharing across a handful of donors was observed for roughly 5.4% of naive CD4, 3% to 4% of naive CD8, 2% to 2.5% of memory CD4, and roughly 0.43% of memory CD8 clonotypes. Naive subsets generally had larger estimated clonotype richness than memory subsets did.

V gives up 9 bases and J gives up 8 bases, and the segment between their germline ends measures 17 bases. From the cysteine up to the phenylalanine, the CDR3 has a length of 12 residues. Of all the DNA, just the CDR3 is kept, 36 bases in frame from base 1. CDR1 is given as SGHTS and CDR2 as YDEGEE, both from the germline V gene. The rearranged segments are TRBV5-8 and TRBJ1-2; the D gene identity is not certain. This receptor was obtained from a woman aged 25 to 39 in good health. The sequenced sample consisted of naive CD8+ T cells sorted from blood. The sample's cell subset or site label, in plain terms: CD45RA+CCR7+. At the DNA level, the sequence is TGTGCCACCAAATCCGGGGTGGACGGCTACACCTTC. The translation is CATKSGVDGYTF.